One sample yielded the 15 T cell receptor beta chains listed below, sequenced in a study of cytomegalovirus exposure and HLA in healthy donors. The study ran its PCR with 60 Vbeta and 13 Jbeta primers. The repertoire was sequenced with immunoSEQ multiplex PCR; TCRdb's copy has only in-frame clones and lacks some. The sample has some 130,000 clones; 82% are singletons. The sample consisted of PBMCs. The receptors were gathered from a woman between 50 and 59 years old in good health and CMV-seropositive.

This clone was counted a single time. V usage is TRBV28 and J usage is TRBJ2-2; D not resolved. CDR3 length equals 15 residues. The V gene lost 3 bases and the J gene lost 0 bases, with 8 bases spanning the gap. Germline CDR1 reads MDHEN; CDR2 reads SYDVKM. CDR3 residues: CASSFGGSNTGELFF. CDR3 DNA: TGTGCCAGCAGTTTCGGCGGCTCGAACACCGGGGAGCTGTTTTTT.

The rearrangement uses TRBV29-1 and TRBJ2-3; D perhaps matches TRBD1 (6 bases). Trimming removed 7 bases from V and 3 bases from J, with 20 bases in between. The CDR3 is made up of 15 amino acids. Per the germline V gene, CDR1 is SQVTM and CDR2 is ANQGSEA. CDR3 nucleotides: TGCAGCGCCGGGGCCGGGACAACCATAACAGATACGCAGTATTTT. It is translated as CSAGAGTTITDTQYF.

The chain has TRBV4-2 and TRBJ1-2; D unresolved. Germline CDR1 LGHNA, CDR2 YNFKEQ. The CDR3 is 16 residues long. V lost 2 bases, J lost 3 bases, and 16 bases lay in between. The CDR3 loop is CASSQPGVVQHYGYTF. For the CDR3, the DNA is TGTGCCAGCAGCCAACCTGGAGTCGTCCAGCACTATGGCTACACCTTC.

Only one count was recorded for this clone. The genes are TRBV29-1 and TRBJ1-1; D is undetermined. This CDR3 contains 14 residues. With 2 bases removed from V and 1 base from J, the gap between germline ends came to 11 bases. Germline lookup yields CDR1 SQVTM and CDR2 ANQGSEA. The chain's CDR3 is CSVEKVATNTEAFF. The CDR3, as DNA: TGCAGCGTTGAAAAGGTAGCGACGAACACTGAAGCTTTCTTT.

Turning to this clone: This sample also contains other DNA sequences that code for the same CDR3. V is TRBV28 and J is TRBJ2-7; 9 bases are a match to TRBD1. CDR3 length: 13 amino acids. J was trimmed by 4 bases and V by 2 bases; bases with no gene match: 0. CDR1 is MDHEN, CDR2 SYDVKM, per germline. Written as DNA, the CDR3 is TGTGCCAGCAGTTTAGGACAGGGGTACGAGCAGTACTTC. Protein product: CASSLGQGYEQYF.

The genes are TRBV6-5 and TRBJ1-5; a possible D gene is TRBD1 (6 bases). Deletions cut 4 bases from V and 6 bases from J, with 16 bases between. The CDR3 covers 15 residues. Per the germline V gene, CDR1 is MNHEY and CDR2 is SVGAGI. CDR3 sequence: CASSSGPRGIQPQHF. The DNA of the CDR3 is TGTGCCAGCAGTTCCGGGCCAAGGGGGATTCAGCCCCAGCATTTT.

V gene TRBV30 combines with J gene TRBJ1-5, with D uncertain. The germline gives CDR1 GTSNPN, CDR2 SVGIG (reference sequence). CDR3 length: 12 amino acids. Trimming removed 3 bases at V and 9 bases at J, with 12 bases between. Written as DNA, the CDR3 is TGTGCCTGGAGCGCCGGGTTCGGGCCCCAGCATTTT. Amino acid sequence: CAWSAGFGPQHF.

The chain carries TRBV28 and TRBJ1-1; maybe TRBD1 (5 bases). The V end lost 1 base, the J end lost 1 base, and 13 bases lay between the germline ends. The CDR3 is 16 residues long. CDR1 and CDR2 from the germline V gene are MDHEN and SYDVKM. In nucleotides, the CDR3 is TGTGCCAGCAGTTTATCATGGGGCGGACCGAACACTGAAGCTTTCTTT. It encodes CASSLSWGGPNTEAFF.

V gene TRBV6-1 combines with J gene TRBJ2-3; 12 bases are a match to TRBD2. There are 17 residues in the CDR3. J was trimmed by 5 bases and V by 3 bases; bases with no gene match: 9. Germline loops: CDR1 MNHNS, CDR2 SASEGT. The CDR3 region is CASSDIRALAGGDTQYF. The CDR3 region has the DNA TGTGCCAGCAGTGACATTCGAGCACTAGCGGGAGGAGATACGCAGTATTTT.

This clone was seen more than once but under ten times. The genes are TRBV10-3 and TRBJ2-5, with 11 bases fitting TRBD2. J was trimmed by 5 bases and V by 8 bases; bases with no gene match: 7. The CDR3 is 14 amino acids. The germline V gene encodes CDR1 ENHRY and CDR2 SYGVKD. The CDR3 DNA sequence: TGTGCCATCGCACTAGCGGGAGATGGGGAGACCCAGTACTTC. Protein sequence: CAIALAGDGETQYF.

This clone was detected only a few times. This chain joins TRBV30 and TRBJ1-6; no definite D call. V was shortened by 0 bases and J by 7 bases, with 10 bases between the two germline ends. CDR1 is GTSNPN and CDR2 is SVGIG in the germline V gene (reference sequence). The CDR3 length is 14 residues. DNA for the CDR3: TGTGCCTGGAGTGTCTACGGTAGAAATTCACCCCTCCACTTT. The encoded protein is CAWSVYGRNSPLHF.

The V gene is TRBV7-3, the J gene TRBJ1-1, with D hard to call. The germline V and J ends were trimmed by 2 bases and 3 bases, with 10 bases remaining between them. Germline assignment: CDR1 SGHTA and CDR2 FQGTGA. The CDR3 runs to 14 residues. The CDR3 DNA follows: TGTGCCAGCAGCTTAGGGCCTCAGGACACTGAAGCTTTCTTT. It specifies CASSLGPQDTEAFF.

The V call is TRBV10-2, the J call TRBJ2-7; 8 nucleotides match TRBD2. This CDR3 has 14 residues. The V and J ends lost 7 bases and 2 bases, in that order; junction bases with no gene match: 7. CDR1 is WSHSY, CDR2 SAAADI, per germline. CDR3 nucleotides: TGCGCCAGCACGCGGATAGCGGGGACCTACGAGCAGTACTTC. As protein: CASTRIAGTYEQYF.

This chain uses TRBV27 with TRBJ2-1, with D maybe TRBD2 (5 bases). The germline V gene has CDR1 MNHEY and CDR2 SMNVEV (reference sequence). The CDR3 runs 12 residues. V was trimmed by 2 bases and J by 7 bases, leaving 6 bases between them. The CDR3 reads CASSLRGNEQFF. In DNA form, the CDR3 reads TGTGCCAGCAGTTTAAGAGGGAATGAGCAGTTCTTC.

The J gene is TRBJ1-5, the V gene TRBV5-8; TRBD1 aligns across 9 bases. With V trimmed by 4 bases and J by 6 bases, 8 bases remained unmatched. The CDR3 sequence is 15 residues long. The V gene's germline CDR1 is SGHTS and CDR2 YDEGEE. The CDR3 region has the DNA TGTGCCAGCAGCCCCGGGACAGGGAAGGGTCAGCCCCAGCATTTT. Translation gives CASSPGTGKGQPQHF.